These T cell receptor beta chains were read from a single sample in a study of blood T cell repertoires in COVID-19. Libraries were prepared by immunoSEQ multiplex PCR; TCRdb keeps only in-frame clonotypes and omits some of them. The data show about 9,600 clones, 89% seen once. Sequences were obtained from peripheral blood. These receptors originate from a human donor in a cohort sampled during active COVID-19. CDR3s include the opening cysteine and the closing phenylalanine or tryptophan. The D gene is left open where the match is weak. Clone size appears in some rows only: once, few, many, or a class for an expanded clone.

>TRBV28|TRBD1|.|TRBJ2-7
CASLQQGVREQYF
TGTGCCAGCCTACAACAGGGGGTGAGGGAGCAGTACTTC
>TRBV28|TRBD1|.|TRBJ1-4
CASFRGPTNEKLFF
TGTGCCAGTTTCAGGGGGCCCACTAATGAAAAACTGTTTTTT
>TRBV7-2|TRBD1|.|TRBJ1-2
CASSSGQGAGGYTF
TGTGCCAGCAGCTCTGGACAGGGGGCCGGGGGCTACACCTTC
>TRBV4-1|TRBD2|.|TRBJ2-3
CASSQLAGRTDTQYF
TGCGCCAGCAGCCAACTAGCGGGGCGCACAGATACGCAGTATTTT
>TRBV9|TRBD1|.|TRBJ1-5
CASSVEGTGSQPQHF
TGTGCCAGCAGCGTAGAAGGGACAGGGAGCCAGCCCCAGCATTTT
>TRBV5-1|.|.|TRBJ2-7
CASRQGQGPVYEQYF
TGCGCCAGCAGACAGGGCCAAGGGCCAGTCTACGAGCAGTACTTC
>TRBV7-9|TRBD1|.|TRBJ1-4
CASSPGQGGYEKLFF
TGTGCCAGCAGCCCAGGGCAGGGGGGTTATGAAAAACTGTTTTTT
>TRBV18|.|few|TRBJ1-5
CASSPTEEQPQHF
TGTGCCAGCTCACCCACGGAGGAACAGCCCCAGCATTTT
>TRBV9|.|.|TRBJ2-6
CASSVGGRSSGANVLTF
TGTGCCAGCAGCGTGGGGGGTAGGAGCTCTGGGGCCAACGTCCTGACTTTC
>TRBV4-1|TRBD1|once|TRBJ2-6
CASSQDRLGQDLRRANVLTF
TGCGCCAGCAGCCAAGATCGGCTGGGACAGGACCTAAGAAGGGCCAACGTCCTGACTTTC
>TRBV19|.|.|TRBJ2-1
CASSLDLYNEQFF
TGTGCCAGTAGTCTTGACTTATACAATGAGCAGTTCTTC
>TRBV5-1|TRBD1|.|TRBJ2-3
CASSSMGQTTDTQYF
TGCGCCAGCAGCTCGATGGGACAGACCACAGATACGCAGTATTTT
>TRBV10-1|TRBD2|.|TRBJ2-5
CASSEGAGVQETQYF
TGCGCCAGCAGTGAAGGAGCGGGGGTCCAAGAGACCCAGTACTTC
>TRBV5-6|TRBD1|.|TRBJ2-3
CASSFKGARLRSTDTQYF
TGTGCCAGCAGCTTCAAGGGGGCGAGATTGAGGAGCACAGATACGCAGTATTTT
>TRBV19|TRBD1|.|TRBJ2-7
CASSMQGQSYYEQYF
TGTGCCAGTAGTATGCAGGGACAGTCGTACTACGAGCAGTACTTC
>TRBV7-6|.|.|TRBJ1-5
CASSLEGGDQPQHF
TGTGCCAGCAGCTTAGAAGGGGGGGATCAGCCCCAGCATTTT
>TRBV6-1|TRBD1|.|TRBJ2-1
CASSEWTGRRNEQFF
TGTGCCAGCAGTGAGTGGACAGGGCGGCGCAATGAGCAGTTCTTC
>TRBV19|.|.|TRBJ2-1
CASSIDRYNEQFF
TGTGCCAGTAGCATAGACAGATACAATGAGCAGTTCTTC